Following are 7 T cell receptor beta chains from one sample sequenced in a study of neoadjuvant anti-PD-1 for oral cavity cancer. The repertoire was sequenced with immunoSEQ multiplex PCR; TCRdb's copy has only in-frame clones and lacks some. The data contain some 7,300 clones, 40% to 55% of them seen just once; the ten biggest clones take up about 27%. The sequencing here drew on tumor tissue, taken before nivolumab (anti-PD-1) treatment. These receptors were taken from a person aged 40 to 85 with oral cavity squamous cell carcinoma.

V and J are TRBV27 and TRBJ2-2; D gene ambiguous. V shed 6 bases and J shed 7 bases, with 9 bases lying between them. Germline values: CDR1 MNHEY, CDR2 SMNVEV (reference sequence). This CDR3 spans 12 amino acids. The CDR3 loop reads CASRQLDGELFF. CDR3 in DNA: TGTGCCAGCAGACAGTTGGACGGGGAGCTGTTTTTT.

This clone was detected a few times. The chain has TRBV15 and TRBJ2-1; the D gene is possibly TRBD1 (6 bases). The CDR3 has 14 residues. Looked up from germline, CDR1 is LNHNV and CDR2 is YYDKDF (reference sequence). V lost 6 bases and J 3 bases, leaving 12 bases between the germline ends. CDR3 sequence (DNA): TGTGCCACCAGGGGGGCTGGCGGCTACAATGAGCAGTTCTTC. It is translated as CATRGAGGYNEQFF.

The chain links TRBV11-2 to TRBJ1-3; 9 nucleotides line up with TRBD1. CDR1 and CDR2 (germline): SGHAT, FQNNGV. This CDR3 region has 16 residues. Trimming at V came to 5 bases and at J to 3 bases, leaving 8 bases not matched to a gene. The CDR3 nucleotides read TGTGCCAGCAGCATCGTACAGGGGGCGGTTGGAAACACCATATATTTT. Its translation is CASSIVQGAVGNTIYF.

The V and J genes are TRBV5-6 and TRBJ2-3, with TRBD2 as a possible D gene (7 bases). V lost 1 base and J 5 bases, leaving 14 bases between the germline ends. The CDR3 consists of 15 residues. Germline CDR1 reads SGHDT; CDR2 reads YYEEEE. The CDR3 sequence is CASSLRGGAVDTQYF. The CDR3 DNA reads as TGTGCCAGCAGCTTGAGAGGGGGGGCGGTAGATACGCAGTATTTT.

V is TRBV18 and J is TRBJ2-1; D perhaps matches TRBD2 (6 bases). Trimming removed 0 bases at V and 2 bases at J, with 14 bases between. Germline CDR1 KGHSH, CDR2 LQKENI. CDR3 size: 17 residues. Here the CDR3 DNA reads TGTGCCAGCTCACCACCGGGGAGGACGGCTACCTACAATGAGCAGTTCTTC. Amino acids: CASSPPGRTATYNEQFF.

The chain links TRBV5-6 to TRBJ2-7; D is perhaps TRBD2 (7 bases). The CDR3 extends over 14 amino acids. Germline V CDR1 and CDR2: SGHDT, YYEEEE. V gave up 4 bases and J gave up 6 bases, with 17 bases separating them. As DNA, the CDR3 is TGTGCCAGCAGCCCCCGGGGGGCCATATCCGAGCAGTACTTC. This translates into CASSPRGAISEQYF.

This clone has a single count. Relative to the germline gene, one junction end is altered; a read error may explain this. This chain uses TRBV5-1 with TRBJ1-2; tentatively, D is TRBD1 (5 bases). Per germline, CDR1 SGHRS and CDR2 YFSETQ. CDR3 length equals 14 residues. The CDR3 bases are TGTGCCAGCAGCTTGAGGCAGGGAGTCTATGGCTACACCTTC. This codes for CASSLRQGVYGYTF.